This is a list of T cell receptor beta chains from one sample in a study of T-cell reconstitution after alpha-beta-depleted transplantation in children. TCRdb analysed the PCR reads with MiXCR anew, one entry per CDR3 protein. Here the sample spans 130,000 to 150,000 distinct CDR3 sequences, 8.8% being singletons. The sample consisted of PBMCs, mostly from graft donor cells, taken 180 days after TCRalphabeta/CD19-depleted stem cell transplant. These receptors were collected from a female patient between 2 and 15 years old who had a stem cell transplant for congenital amegakaryocytic thrombocytopenia, so the T cells may come from the graft donor. Both conserved end residues are part of each CDR3. The D gene is left open where the match is weak. Expanded clones get a size class; other rows say once, few or many, or leave the size out.

j_call: TRBJ2-3; v_call: TRBV5-1; d_call: .; clone_size: many; cdr3_aa: CASSPSAMTDTQYF; cdr3_nt: TGCGCCAGCAGCCCGTCCGCTATGACAGATACGCAGTATTTT
j_call: TRBJ1-1; v_call: TRBV12-3/TRBV12-4; d_call: TRBD1; clone_size: many; cdr3_aa: CASSLQGATEAFF; cdr3_nt: TGTGCCAGCAGTCTACAGGGGGCCACTGAAGCTTTCTTT
j_call: TRBJ2-1; v_call: TRBV27; d_call: TRBD2; clone_size: many; cdr3_aa: CASSLLAPSGRGNEQFF; cdr3_nt: TGTGCCAGCAGTTTACTAGCCCCTAGCGGGAGGGGGAATGAGCAGTTCTTC
j_call: TRBJ2-2; v_call: TRBV28; d_call: .; clone_size: .; cdr3_aa: CASSFQDSITGELFF; cdr3_nt: TGTGCCAGCAGTTTCCAGGACAGCATCACCGGGGAGCTGTTTTTT
j_call: TRBJ2-1; v_call: TRBV20-1; d_call: TRBD1; clone_size: few; cdr3_aa: CSAGRGQGADEQFF; cdr3_nt: TGCAGTGCCGGCCGGGGTCAGGGGGCTGATGAGCAGTTCTTC
j_call: TRBJ1-1; v_call: TRBV5-6; d_call: .; clone_size: many; cdr3_aa: CASSFGLEGTEAFF; cdr3_nt: TGTGCCAGCAGCTTCGGGTTGGAGGGGACTGAAGCTTTCTTT
j_call: TRBJ2-1; v_call: TRBV9; d_call: TRBD2; clone_size: many; cdr3_aa: CASSAVLAGNNEQFF; cdr3_nt: TGTGCCAGCAGCGCTGTCCTAGCGGGGAATAATGAGCAGTTCTTC
j_call: TRBJ2-2; v_call: TRBV4-1; d_call: TRBD2; clone_size: .; cdr3_aa: CASSQGLAGKTTGELFF; cdr3_nt: TGCGCCAGCAGCCAAGGACTAGCGGGGAAGACCACCGGGGAGCTGTTTTTT
j_call: TRBJ2-3; v_call: TRBV12-3/TRBV12-4; d_call: .; clone_size: few; cdr3_aa: CASRLGPDTQYF; cdr3_nt: TGTGCCAGCAGATTGGGGCCAGATACGCAGTATTTT
j_call: TRBJ2-7; v_call: TRBV5-7; d_call: .; clone_size: .; cdr3_aa: CASGPGTASYEQYF; cdr3_nt: TGTGCCAGCGGCCCCGGGACCGCCTCCTACGAGCAGTACTTC
j_call: TRBJ2-3; v_call: TRBV5-1; d_call: .; clone_size: many; cdr3_aa: CASSYGARTDTQYF; cdr3_nt: TGCGCCAGCAGCTACGGGGCTCGCACAGATACGCAGTATTTT
j_call: TRBJ2-3; v_call: TRBV20-1; d_call: .; clone_size: few; cdr3_aa: CSARKRGTDTQYF; cdr3_nt: TGCAGTGCTAGAAAGCGGGGCACAGATACGCAGTATTTT
j_call: TRBJ2-5; v_call: TRBV3-1; d_call: TRBD2; clone_size: few; cdr3_aa: CASSQDGRASGQETQYF; cdr3_nt: TGTGCCAGCAGCCAAGATGGGAGGGCTAGCGGACAAGAGACCCAGTACTTC
j_call: TRBJ2-2; v_call: TRBV12-3/TRBV12-4; d_call: .; clone_size: many; cdr3_aa: CASSFQGSTGELFF; cdr3_nt: TGTGCCAGCAGTTTCCAGGGATCAACCGGGGAGCTGTTTTTT
j_call: TRBJ1-6; v_call: TRBV20-1; d_call: .; clone_size: .; cdr3_aa: CSARPRTFEPPLHF; cdr3_nt: TGCAGTGCTAGACCGAGAACTTTCGAGCCACCCCTCCACTTT
j_call: TRBJ2-1; v_call: TRBV20-1; d_call: TRBD2; clone_size: many; cdr3_aa: CSATLAGGPRWNEQFF; cdr3_nt: TGCAGTGCTACCCTAGCGGGAGGGCCCCGGTGGAATGAGCAGTTCTTC
j_call: TRBJ2-1; v_call: TRBV5-1; d_call: .; clone_size: few; cdr3_aa: CASYPQGFSYNEQFF; cdr3_nt: TGCGCCAGTTACCCCCAGGGCTTCTCGTACAATGAGCAGTTCTTC
j_call: TRBJ1-1; v_call: TRBV28; d_call: .; clone_size: many; cdr3_aa: CASGTRGSNTEAFF; cdr3_nt: TGTGCCAGCGGTACCCGGGGTTCGAACACTGAAGCTTTCTTT
j_call: TRBJ2-1; v_call: TRBV7-8; d_call: .; clone_size: many; cdr3_aa: CASRPLYPRNEQFF; cdr3_nt: TGTGCCAGCAGGCCCCTTTATCCTCGGAATGAGCAGTTCTTC
j_call: TRBJ2-7; v_call: TRBV28; d_call: .; clone_size: few; cdr3_aa: CASREGGGPYEQYF; cdr3_nt: TGTGCCAGCAGAGAGGGAGGGGGCCCCTACGAGCAGTACTTC
j_call: TRBJ2-1; v_call: TRBV4-2; d_call: TRBD1; clone_size: many; cdr3_aa: CASSQTGRGSNEQFF; cdr3_nt: TGTGCCAGCAGCCAGACAGGGCGTGGATCGAATGAGCAGTTCTTC
j_call: TRBJ2-2; v_call: TRBV19; d_call: .; clone_size: many; cdr3_aa: CASSIKHSGELFF; cdr3_nt: TGTGCCAGTAGTATTAAACACAGCGGGGAGCTGTTTTTT
j_call: TRBJ2-3; v_call: TRBV20-1; d_call: TRBD2; clone_size: .; cdr3_aa: CSARGWTRSSGGLTDTQYF; cdr3_nt: TGCAGTGCTAGAGGATGGACCCGTTCTAGCGGAGGATTGACAGATACGCAGTATTTT
j_call: TRBJ2-2; v_call: TRBV5-4; d_call: .; clone_size: many; cdr3_aa: CASSSGHLRNTGELFF; cdr3_nt: TGTGCCAGCAGCTCAGGACACCTCAGAAACACCGGGGAGCTGTTTTTT
j_call: TRBJ2-3; v_call: TRBV5-1; d_call: .; clone_size: many; cdr3_aa: CASSPTARGPTDTQYF; cdr3_nt: TGCGCCAGCAGCCCCACTGCCAGGGGCCCCACAGATACGCAGTATTTT
j_call: TRBJ2-2; v_call: TRBV5-5; d_call: .; clone_size: many; cdr3_aa: CASSPDSGNTGELFF; cdr3_nt: TGTGCCAGCAGCCCCGATTCAGGAAACACCGGGGAGCTGTTTTTT
j_call: TRBJ2-7; v_call: TRBV20-1; d_call: .; clone_size: few; cdr3_aa: CSASDGSSLSYEQYF; cdr3_nt: TGCAGTGCTAGTGACGGGAGTTCCCTCTCCTACGAGCAGTACTTC
j_call: TRBJ2-2; v_call: TRBV12-3/TRBV12-4; d_call: TRBD1; clone_size: many; cdr3_aa: CASSFLRPGTGRGYTGELFF; cdr3_nt: TGTGCCAGCAGTTTCCTCCGGCCCGGGACAGGGAGAGGATACACCGGGGAGCTGTTTTTT
j_call: TRBJ2-2; v_call: TRBV25-1; d_call: .; clone_size: once; cdr3_aa: CASSEWGTGELFF; cdr3_nt: TGTGCCAGCAGTGAATGGGGAACCGGGGAGCTGTTTTTT
j_call: TRBJ2-5; v_call: TRBV29-1; d_call: .; clone_size: few; cdr3_aa: CSVYLGLHQETQYF; cdr3_nt: TGCAGCGTTTATTTGGGGCTACACCAAGAGACCCAGTACTTC
j_call: TRBJ2-3; v_call: TRBV7-9; d_call: .; clone_size: few; cdr3_aa: CASSLFDTQYF; cdr3_nt: TGTGCCAGCAGCTTATTTGATACGCAGTATTTT
j_call: TRBJ2-7; v_call: TRBV7-2; d_call: TRBD2; clone_size: many; cdr3_aa: CASSPGRGFF; cdr3_nt: TGTGCCAGCAGCCCAGGGAGGGGCTTCTTC
j_call: TRBJ1-6; v_call: TRBV7-3; d_call: .; clone_size: .; cdr3_aa: CASSLGGYGSPLHF; cdr3_nt: TGTGCCAGCAGCTTAGGGGGGTATGGTTCACCCCTCCACTTT
j_call: TRBJ2-7; v_call: TRBV7-9; d_call: .; clone_size: .; cdr3_aa: CASSHPVNIYEQYF; cdr3_nt: TGTGCCAGCAGCCATCCCGTAAACATCTACGAGCAGTACTTC
j_call: TRBJ2-6; v_call: TRBV19; d_call: .; clone_size: many; cdr3_aa: CASSIPQTGANVLTF; cdr3_nt: TGTGCCAGTAGTATCCCCCAGACTGGGGCCAACGTCCTGACTTTC
j_call: TRBJ2-5; v_call: TRBV24-1; d_call: .; clone_size: many; cdr3_aa: CATSDLGETQYF; cdr3_nt: TGTGCCACCAGTGATTTGGGTGAGACCCAGTACTTC
j_call: TRBJ2-2; v_call: TRBV5-6; d_call: TRBD2; clone_size: many; cdr3_aa: CASSLNSGEGGELFF; cdr3_nt: TGTGCCAGCAGCTTGAACAGCGGGGAAGGCGGGGAGCTGTTTTTT
j_call: TRBJ1-1; v_call: TRBV7-2; d_call: .; clone_size: many; cdr3_aa: CASSLLGVGTEAFF; cdr3_nt: TGTGCCAGCAGCTTATTAGGGGTGGGCACTGAAGCTTTCTTT
j_call: TRBJ2-2; v_call: TRBV20-1; d_call: TRBD1; clone_size: .; cdr3_aa: CSARTGGGTGELFF; cdr3_nt: TGCAGTGCCCGGACAGGGGGCGGCACCGGGGAGCTGTTTTTT